Listed below are T cell receptor beta chains from one sample, sequenced in a study of blood T cell repertoires in COVID-19. Using immunoSEQ multiplex PCR, the repertoire was profiled, and TCRdb retains in-frame clones only, with some absent. The table records roughly 140,000 clones, about 86% of them present only once. Sequenced material: peripheral blood. Every receptor here comes from a man aged 65-85 years with acute or convalescent COVID-19. Both conserved end residues are part of each CDR3. A D gene is named only where the DNA matches it firmly. Expanded clones get a size class; other rows say once, few or many, or leave the size out.

NA,NA,TRBJ1-1,TRBV2,TGTGCCACCCAAGGGAGCTTGAACACTGAAGCTTTCTTT,CATQGSLNTEAFF
once,NA,TRBJ2-3,TRBV27,TGTGCCAGCAGTTTAGCTGCAGGGGCAGATACGCAGTATTTT,CASSLAAGADTQYF
NA,NA,TRBJ1-6,TRBV27,TGTGCCAGCAGTTTAAACACCTATAATTCACCCCTCCACTTT,CASSLNTYNSPLHF
NA,TRBD2,TRBJ2-5,TRBV5-5,TGTGCCAGCAGCTCTTCGAGCGGTAGCGGGAGGTACTTCCAAGAGACCCAGTACTTC,CASSSSSGSGRYFQETQYF
NA,TRBD2,TRBJ2-2,TRBV6-6,TGTGCCAGCAGTCGAGCGGGAGGTGGGGGGACCGGGGAGCTGTTTTTT,CASSRAGGGGTGELFF
NA,TRBD2,TRBJ2-1,TRBV20-1,TGCAGTGCTAGTAGAAGCGGGAGAAAAGACAATGAGCAGTTCTTC,CSASRSGRKDNEQFF
NA,NA,TRBJ2-1,TRBV11-3,TGTGCCAGCAGCCAACAGGGCAATGAGCAGTTCTTC,CASSQQGNEQFF
few,NA,TRBJ1-3,TRBV18,TGTGCCAGCTCACCCCCGCACAGCGGTACTTACGGAAACACCATATATTTT,CASSPPHSGTYGNTIYF
NA,TRBD1,TRBJ1-4,TRBV29-1,TGCAGCGTTGAGGGACAGGCTTCAGGAGAAAAACTGTTTTTT,CSVEGQASGEKLFF
NA,TRBD1,TRBJ2-2,TRBV28,TGTGCCAGCTGTCCCGGGACAGGGTACACCGGGGAGCTGTTTTTT,CASCPGTGYTGELFF
NA,TRBD2,TRBJ2-7,TRBV4-3,TGCGCCAGCAGCCAAGGGGGGATAGCGGGAGAGGACGAGCAGTACTTC,CASSQGGIAGEDEQYF
once,TRBD1,TRBJ2-5,TRBV18,TGTGCCAGCTCACCGGACAGGGGCCAAGAGACCCAGTACTTC,CASSPDRGQETQYF
NA,TRBD2,TRBJ2-7,TRBV19,TGTGCCAGTAGTACCGTAGCGGGAGGGCCCTACGAGCAGTACTTC,CASSTVAGGPYEQYF
NA,NA,TRBJ2-7,TRBV27,TGTGCCAGCAGTTCATCCGGGACTGTCTTAAACGAGCAGTACTTC,CASSSSGTVLNEQYF
NA,NA,TRBJ2-7,TRBV7-9,TGTGCCAGCAGCTGGATGGGGAAGGGGGAGCAGTACTTC,CASSWMGKGEQYF
once,NA,TRBJ2-7,TRBV29-1,TGCAGCGTTCTGGGGGCTGGCGAGCAGTACTTC,CSVLGAGEQYF
few,NA,TRBJ2-5,TRBV5-1,TGCGCCAGCAGCTTGGACAGGGCCCAAGAGACCCAGTACTTC,CASSLDRAQETQYF
few,NA,TRBJ1-2,TRBV6-2/TRBV6-3,TGTGCCAGCAGTTACTCGACAGGTTTTGGCTACACCTTC,CASSYSTGFGYTF
NA,TRBD2,TRBJ2-3,TRBV7-7,TGTGCTAGCAGCCTCATAGCGGGTTCCCCCACAGATACGCAGTATTTT,CASSLIAGSPTDTQYF
NA,TRBD2,TRBJ2-1,TRBV3-1/TRBV3-2,TGTGCCAGCAGCCAAACCCAGCGGGAGCTCCACAATGAGCAGTTCTTC,CASSQTQRELHNEQFF
NA,TRBD2,TRBJ2-1,TRBV18,TGTGCCAGCTCACCAGGAGCGGGAGGGCCGGATGAGCAGTTCTTC,CASSPGAGGPDEQFF
NA,TRBD1,TRBJ2-5,TRBV20-1,TGCAGTGCTAGTTCGGTGACAGGGGTCAAAGAGACCCAGTACTTC,CSASSVTGVKETQYF
few,NA,TRBJ1-5,TRBV12-3/TRBV12-4,TGTGCCAGCAGTAGCCAGGGGTACCAGCCCCAGCATTTT,CASSSQGYQPQHF
once,NA,TRBJ2-5,TRBV4-1,TGCGCCAGCAGCCACACAGTCTCGCAGGGAGAGACCCAGTACTTC,CASSHTVSQGETQYF
NA,TRBD2,TRBJ2-1,TRBV23-1,TGCGCCAGCAACAAAACCGGGGGACTAGCGGGAGTGAATGAGCAGTTCTTC,CASNKTGGLAGVNEQFF
NA,TRBD2,TRBJ2-3,TRBV7-9,TGTGCCAGCAGCTCTAGCGGGAGAAGTGATGATACGCAGTATTTT,CASSSSGRSDDTQYF
NA,NA,TRBJ2-7,TRBV11-2,TGTGCCAGCAGCTTAGACAGGGGTACTGCCTACGAGCAGTACTTC,CASSLDRGTAYEQYF
once,TRBD2,TRBJ2-7,TRBV11-1,TGTGCCAGCAGCTATCTAGCGGGAGAAGGTGAGCAGTACTTC,CASSYLAGEGEQYF
NA,NA,TRBJ2-5,TRBV6-5,TGTGCCAGCAAAACAATAGGGGGGACCCAGTACTTC,CASKTIGGTQYF
NA,NA,TRBJ1-2,TRBV19,TGTGCCAGTAGGATGGGGGCTGACTATGGCTACACCTTC,CASRMGADYGYTF
once,TRBD2,TRBJ2-2,TRBV19,TGTGCCAGTAGTATAGATCGGGGACTAGCTGATACCGGGGAGCTGTTTTTT,CASSIDRGLADTGELFF
NA,TRBD1,TRBJ2-5,TRBV19,TGTGCCAGTAGTAAAGGCAGGGGGCGAGAGACCCAGTACTTC,CASSKGRGRETQYF
NA,NA,TRBJ1-5,TRBV7-2,TGTGCCAGCAGCTTAAAAGCCCTACAGAGCAATCAGCCCCAGCATTTT,CASSLKALQSNQPQHF
NA,NA,TRBJ2-2,TRBV4-1,TGCGCCAGCAGCCCCGGAGGGGCTACCGGGGAGCTGTTTTTT,CASSPGGATGELFF
NA,NA,TRBJ2-7,TRBV6-5,TGTGCCAGCAAGAAAACTATCTCCTACGAGCAGTACTTC,CASKKTISYEQYF
NA,NA,TRBJ1-2,TRBV28,TGTGCCAGCAGTTCACAGGGCTACTATGGCTACACCTTC,CASSSQGYYGYTF
NA,NA,TRBJ2-2,TRBV5-4,TGTGCCAGCAGCTTACAGGGCTCCGGGGAGCTGTTTTTT,CASSLQGSGELFF
NA,NA,TRBJ2-3,TRBV7-6,TGTGCCAGCAGCCCAATTGGGAGAGTCGGCACAGATACGCAGTATTTT,CASSPIGRVGTDTQYF
NA,NA,TRBJ1-1,TRBV19,TGTGCCAGTAGACCCTCGAGGGCGCGGGTAACTGAAGCTTTCTTT,CASRPSRARVTEAFF
few,NA,TRBJ2-7,TRBV6-6,TGTGCCAGCAGTTACTCGAGATCAGGAGGGTACGAGCAGTACTTC,CASSYSRSGGYEQYF
NA,NA,TRBJ1-5,TRBV5-6,TGTGCCAGCAGCTTGGTAGGGGCGCCAAATCAGCCCCAGCATTTT,CASSLVGAPNQPQHF
NA,NA,TRBJ1-5,TRBV28,TGTGCCAGCAAGAGACAGAGATATAGCAATCAGCCCCAGCATTTT,CASKRQRYSNQPQHF
NA,NA,TRBJ2-7,TRBV7-2,TGTGCCAGCAGCGTCACAGGATCCTCCTACGAGCAGTACTTC,CASSVTGSSYEQYF
few,TRBD1,TRBJ1-1,TRBV6-5,TGTGCCAGCATCCCAGGGGGGAACACTGAAGCTTTCTTT,CASIPGGNTEAFF
once,TRBD1,TRBJ2-7,TRBV18,TGTGCCAGCTCACGGGGACAGGGAAGTTCCTACGAGCAGTACTTC,CASSRGQGSSYEQYF
NA,TRBD1,TRBJ2-7,TRBV19,TGTGCCAGTTCGCCGGGACAGGGCGAAAGAGAGCAGTACTTC,CASSPGQGEREQYF
NA,NA,TRBJ2-2,TRBV27,TGTGCCAGCAGTTTCGGTGGTTCTATCGGGGAGCTGTTTTTT,CASSFGGSIGELFF
NA,NA,TRBJ1-3,TRBV5-8,TGTGCCAGCAGCTTGATGGGACAAAGCTCTGGAAACACCATATATTTT,CASSLMGQSSGNTIYF
NA,NA,TRBJ2-3,TRBV24-1,TGTGCCACCAGTGCCAGGGACTGGGGTCTTACAGATACGCAGTATTTT,CATSARDWGLTDTQYF